These T cell receptor beta chains were read from a single sample in a study of tumor-infiltrating lymphocytes in glioblastoma multiforme. Using its own MiXCR run on the multiplex PCR reads, TCRdb lists one record per CDR3 protein. The profile shows about 8,400 distinct CDR3 sequences, over 60% of them singletons. The sample taken for sequencing was brain tumor tissue. These receptors came from a male donor with glioblastoma. CDR3s include the opening cysteine and the closing phenylalanine or tryptophan. D genes are given only for firm matches. Not every row has a clone size; where given, it reads once, few, many or a size class.

j_call | clone_size | v_call | d_call | cdr3_aa | cdr3_nt
TRBJ1-1 | NA | TRBV5-1 | TRBD1 | CASSAGQGSLNTGAFF | TGCGCCAGCAGCGCCGGACAGGGCTCCCTGAACACTGGAGCTTTTTTT
TRBJ2-3 | NA | TRBV6-1 | NA | CASSEAISPGDTQYF | TGTGCCAGCAGTGAAGCGATTAGCCCTGGGGATACGCAGTATTTT
TRBJ2-7 | once | TRBV6-2/TRBV6-3 | NA | CANSYREYDEQYF | TGTGCCAACAGTTACCGGGAATACGACGAGCAGTACTTC
TRBJ2-1 | NA | TRBV20-1 | NA | CSAGDEAGLYEQFF | TGCAGTGCTGGAGATGAGGCGGGGCTGTATGAGCAGTTCTTT
TRBJ1-2 | NA | TRBV5-6 | TRBD1 | CASSFGTGPHGYTF | TGTGCCAGCAGCTTCGGGACAGGCCCGCACGGCTACACCTTC
TRBJ2-2 | NA | TRBV29-1 | NA | CSVGENTGELFF | TGCAGCGTTGGGGAGAACACCGGGGAGCTGTTTTTT
TRBJ2-1 | few | TRBV6-2/TRBV6-3 | NA | CASTPGSNEQFF | TGTGCCAGCACCCCCGGGTCGAATGAGCAGTTCTTC
TRBJ2-1 | NA | TRBV18 | TRBD2 | CASSKSLTSGTSYNEQFF | TGTGCCAGCTCAAAATCGCTGACTAGCGGGACTTCCTACAATGAGCAGTTCTTC
TRBJ2-1 | NA | TRBV29-1 | NA | CSVEPSTRSSYNEQFF | TGCAGCGTTGAACCCTCGACTAGGAGCTCCTACAATGAGCAGTTCTTC
TRBJ2-3 | once | TRBV11-2 | NA | CASSFRRDSRTDTQYF | TGTGCCAGCAGCTTCCGGCGGGACTCGCGCACAGATACGCAGTATTTT
TRBJ1-1 | many | TRBV6-5 | NA | CASSYSNTEAFF | TGTGCCAGCAGTTACTCGAACACTGAAGCTTTCTTT
TRBJ2-3 | once | TRBV11-2 | NA | CASSLDLGGVPDTQYF | TGTGCCAGCAGCTTAGATTTGGGGGGAGTCCCAGATACGCAGTATTTT
TRBJ1-1 | NA | TRBV11-3 | NA | CTSSFKGAGPNTEAFF | TGTACCAGCAGCTTCAAGGGTGCAGGGCCTAACACTGAAGCTTTCTTT
TRBJ1-1 | NA | TRBV13 | NA | CASSFGRGRIEAFF | TGTGCCAGCAGCTTTGGTAGGGGTCGCATTGAAGCTTTCTTT
TRBJ1-4 | many | TRBV5-1 | NA | CASSLGANRVNEKLFF | TGCGCCAGCAGCTTGGGGGCAAACAGGGTTAATGAAAAACTGTTTTTT
TRBJ2-3 | NA | TRBV6-5 | NA | CASRHTAGEDQPQYF | TGTGCCAGCAGACATACAGCAGGGGAGGATCAGCCCCAGTATTTT
TRBJ2-7 | NA | TRBV20-1 | NA | CSASGGASAYEQYF | TGCAGTGCTAGTGGCGGGGCTTCAGCCTACGAGCAGTACTTC
TRBJ2-1 | NA | TRBV6-5 | NA | CASSYDGGLVNEQFF | TGTGCCAGCAGTTACGACGGGGGCTTAGTCAATGAGCAGTTCTTC
TRBJ2-7 | NA | TRBV20-1 | TRBD2 | CSAGAEAAGGTQYF | TGCAGTGCAGGCGCGGAGGCAGCGGGAGGGACGCAGTACTTC
TRBJ2-1 | NA | TRBV20-1 | NA | CSASPRDSRNEQFF | TGCAGTGCTAGTCCTAGAGACTCTCGCAATGAGCAGTTCTTC
TRBJ2-2 | NA | TRBV11-2 | NA | CASTPSFGQGLAVNTGDMFF | TGTGCCAGCACCCCCTCATTCGGCCAAGGGCTAGCCGTAAACACCGGGGATATGTTTTTT
TRBJ1-6 | NA | TRBV4-1 | NA | CASQDLASGGSPLHF | TGCGCCAGCCAAGACCTGGCATCTGGGGGTTCACCCCTACACTTT
TRBJ2-2 | NA | TRBV10-3 | TRBD1 | CAISQTRPGGLFF | TGTGCCATCAGCCAGACCAGACCAGGGGGGCTGTTTTTT
TRBJ2-1 | few | TRBV11-1 | TRBD2 | CASSLSGGLNNEQFF | TGTGCCAGCAGCCTAAGCGGGGGGCTAAACAATGAGCAGTTCTTC
TRBJ2-7 | NA | TRBV11-2 | TRBD1 | CASSLGTGSSYEQYF | TGTGCCAGCAGCTTAGGGACAGGGAGTTCCTACGAGCAGTACTTC
TRBJ2-5 | NA | TRBV11-1 | TRBD1 | CASSLPGQGARGTQYF | TGTGCAAGCAGCCTCCCGGGACAGGGGGCAAGGGGGACTCAGTACTTC
TRBJ1-2 | NA | TRBV20-1 | NA | CSAKEEFDGYTF | TGCAGTGCTAAAGAAGAATTCGATGGCTACACATTC
TRBJ1-4 | NA | TRBV29-1 | NA | CSVGAGGAIEKLFF | TGCAGCGTTGGGGCTGGGGGGGCTATTGAAAAGCTGTTTTTT
TRBJ2-5 | NA | TRBV3-1 | NA | CASRQEGGRTRPGETQYF | TGTGCCAGCCGCCAAGAGGGGGGGAGGACCCGGCCTGGGGAGACCCAGTACTTC
TRBJ1-6 | once | TRBV12-3/TRBV12-4 | NA | CASREHGANSPLHF | TGTGCCAGCAGGGAACATGGGGCTAATTCACCCCTCCACTTT
TRBJ2-5 | NA | TRBV6-1 | TRBD2 | CASSGGMGLAGAGQETQYF | TGTGCCAGCAGTGGAGGGATGGGACTAGCGGGAGCGGGGCAAGAGACCCAGTACTTC
TRBJ1-4 | medium-sized | TRBV30 | TRBD1 | CAWRTKQGAPDEKLFF | TGTGCCTGGAGAACCAAACAGGGGGCTCCGGATGAAAAACTGTTTTTT
TRBJ1-4 | NA | TRBV11-3 | NA | CASSEGPKEKLFF | TGTGCCAGCAGCGAGGGACCTAAGGAAAAACTGTTTTTT
TRBJ2-7 | NA | TRBV20-1 | NA | CSARDEAGLYEQYF | TGCAGTGCTAGAGATGAGGCAGGCCTGTACGAGCAGTACTTC
TRBJ2-3 | NA | TRBV11-3 | NA | CASSLIITDTQYF | TGTGCCAGCAGCTTAATAATCACAGATACGCAGTATTTT
TRBJ2-1 | NA | TRBV11-1 | NA | CASSSPGQVSKSSYNEQFF | TGTGCCAGCAGCTCCCCCGGGCAGGTGTCTAAGTCGTCCTACAATGAGCAGTTCTTC